Here is one TCR beta chain with its context. V lost 6 bases and J lost 9; bases outside the gene matches: 12. The CDR3 consists of 16 residues. This entry belongs to a study of T-cell memory formation after mild COVID-19. Each CDR3 protein is one row after TCRdb ran MiXCR on the 5' RACE reads. The sample has roughly 350,000 distinct CDR3 sequences; around 30% are singletons. The chain carries TRBV12-3 or TRBV12-4 and TRBJ2-1; 12 nucleotides agree with TRBD2. The sequencing input was PBMCs or a T cell subset sorted from them (not recorded which). This clonotype originated in an adult woman who had mild COVID-19 (a few samples of this study predate the infection). Cell type and time point are not known. DNA of the CDR3: TGTGCCAGCAGCCGCCCTAGCGGGGGGGCTGGTGGTGAGCAGTTCTTC. Protein sequence: CASSRPSGGAGGEQFF.